The text below deals with one T cell receptor beta chain. Its antigen remains unidentified. The data were taken from a study of T cell responses to AZD1222 COVID-19 vaccine. The study, taken as a whole, reports: In the spike-specific TCR repertoire, nearly half reportedly target unmutated variant regions. Donors were mostly white British, more females; clonal diversity possibly underestimated.

This CDR3 region has 15 residues. V lost 6 bases to trimming and J lost 0 bases; unmatched junction nucleotides: 8. CDR1 and CDR2 from the germline V gene are MNHEY and SVGAGI. Only in-frame clones appear in the TCRdb table, and some are missing; sequencing was by immunoSEQ multiplex PCR. The table shows fewer than 90,000 clones, with 86% occurring only once. Timing groups of about 4 and about 12 weeks for second doses were pooled. The chain has TRBV6-5 and TRBJ2-7, with TRBD2 matching 7 bases. The receptor comes from an adult who received the AZD1222 COVID-19 vaccine. The sample here was peripheral blood, taken 28 days after the second AZD1222 dose. The CDR3 bases are TGTGCCAGCAGATTAGCGGGCTCGAGCTCCTACGAGCAGTACTTC. This sequence encodes CASRLAGSSSYEQYF.